The entry that follows covers one TCR beta chain sequence. What it recognizes is unknown. The CDR3 has 17 residues. Germline values: CDR1 KGHSH, CDR2 LQKENI. V gave up 2 bases and J gave up 0 bases, with 16 bases separating them. The sample belongs to a study of response to subunit inactivated influenza vaccine. Each CDR3 protein gets one entry after TCRdb re-called the RT-PCR reads with MiXCR. The data hold 500,000 or so distinct CDR3 sequences, with about 17% observed a single time. Study conclusions and caveats: The authors put forward the suggestion that each seasonal influenza vaccination may bring in only a limited number of new T cells.

This specimen consisted of CD4+ T cells sorted from PBMCs, obtained around 2 years after vaccination. The rearrangement links TRBV18 to TRBJ1-2, with a weak D call TRBD1 (5 bases). This TCR derives from a man between 50 and 75 years old who received an inactivated influenza vaccine. The CDR3 loop is CASSPGASGTSNYGYTF. CDR3 DNA: TGTGCCAGCTCACCAGGGGCATCAGGGACGTCTAACTATGGCTACACCTTC.